This entry lists 26 T cell receptor beta chains sequenced from one sample in a study of shared clonotypes between healthy human individuals. Using immunoSEQ multiplex PCR, the repertoire was profiled, and TCRdb retains in-frame clones only, with some absent. Of millions of clones in the sample, roughly 92% were seen once. The sequencing input was naive CD4+ T cells sorted from blood. Subset: CD45RA+ positively selected. The receptor source for this set is a man between 18 and 29 years old in good health.

This clone was seen a single time. The sample carries other DNA sequences with the same CDR3. The rearrangement joins TRBV28 to TRBJ2-2; 9 nucleotides line up with TRBD1. The CDR3 consists of 14 residues. Germline V CDR1 and CDR2: MDHEN, SYDVKM. The V gene end was trimmed by 6 bases and the J gene end by 4 bases; junction bases not matched to a gene: 3. The CDR3 protein is CASSLGQGTGELFF. The DNA for the CDR3 is TGTGCCAGCAGCCTGGGACAGGGCACCGGGGAGCTGTTTTTT.

The chain is built from TRBV5-8 and TRBJ2-7; 7 bases fit TRBD2. Germline trimming cut 6 bases from V and 0 bases from J; bases unmatched to any gene: 6. The CDR3 is 14 amino acids. CDR1 and CDR2 (germline): SGHTS, YDEGEE. CDR3 region: CASIEAGRSYEQYF. CDR3 in DNA: TGTGCCAGCATCGAAGCGGGACGCTCCTACGAGCAGTACTTC. The full variable domain, its missing parts supplied by reference TRBV5-8 and TRBJ2-7, is EAGVTQSPTHLIKTRGQQATLRCSPISGHTSVYWYQQALGLGLQFLLWYDEGEERNRGNFPPRFSGRQFPNYSSELNVNALELEDSALYLCASIEAGRSYEQYFGPGTRLTVT.

The V and J genes are TRBV4-3 and TRBJ1-2, with TRBD1 matching 9 bases. The CDR3 loop spans 15 amino acids. Germline CDR1 and CDR2: LGHNA and YSLEER. J gave up 8 bases and V 2 bases, and 9 bases lay outside the gene matches. The DNA of the CDR3 is TGCGCCAGCAGCCAACAACAGGGGGCTTCTCGGGGCTACACCTTC. Translated, it gives CASSQQQGASRGYTF.

This chain joins TRBV5-8 and TRBJ1-1, with 9 nucleotides matching TRBD1. This CDR3 region has 14 residues. Germline values: CDR1 SGHTS, CDR2 YDEGEE. V trimming: 1 base; J trimming: 7 bases; junction bases outside the gene matches: 5. CDR3 protein: CASSLLGTGSEAFF. The CDR3 DNA sequence: TGTGCCAGCAGCTTGCTGGGGACAGGGAGTGAAGCTTTCTTT.

This chain connects TRBV19 to TRBJ2-1; 7 bases align to TRBD2. From germline, CDR1 is LNHDA and CDR2 SQIVND (reference sequence). The CDR3 has 19 residues. J lost 4 bases, V lost 2 bases, and 17 bases had no gene match. In nucleotides, the CDR3 is TGTGCCAGTAGTATACGGGGGGTGGGAGTCGGACAACAATACAATGAGCAGTTCTTC. Protein product: CASSIRGVGVGQQYNEQFF.

The gene calls are TRBV19 and TRBJ1-2; possible D gene TRBD1, 6 bases. This CDR3 has 15 amino acids. CDR1 LNHDA and CDR2 SQIVND come from the germline V gene (reference sequence). V lost 2 bases and J 4 bases, leaving 14 bases between the germline ends. DNA for the CDR3: TGTGCCAGTAGTATATACAGGGAAATCGCCTATGGCTACACCTTC. Its protein is CASSIYREIAYGYTF.

With regard to this clone: The identical CDR3 is also encoded by other nucleotide sequences in the sample. V usage is TRBV7-2 and J usage is TRBJ2-3; TRBD2 agrees at 7 bases. This CDR3 has 16 residues. Germline V gene lookup returns CDR1 SGHTA and CDR2 FQGNSA. V dropped 2 bases and J dropped 0; count of bases not matched to a gene: 5. As DNA, the CDR3 is TGTGCCAGCAGCTTATCTGGGACTACTAGCACAGATACGCAGTATTTT. Amino acids: CASSLSGTTSTDTQYF.

The chain combines TRBV6-6 with TRBJ2-3; the D gene is possibly TRBD2 (6 bases). The CDR3 is made up of 16 amino acids. The V end lost 0 bases, the J end lost 4 bases, and 14 bases lay between the germline ends. Germline loops: CDR1 MNHNY, CDR2 SVGAGI (reference sequence). The CDR3 sequence is CASSYSKLAGSDTQYF. CDR3 in DNA: TGTGCCAGCAGTTACTCGAAACTAGCCGGGTCAGATACGCAGTATTTT.

Remarks on this clone: One end of the junction fails to match germline, which may point to a read error. The same CDR3 is also encoded by other DNA sequences in this sample. The genes are TRBV19 and TRBJ1-5, with 7 bases aligning to TRBD1. The CDR3 has 14 residues. Per germline, CDR1 LNHDA and CDR2 SQIVND (reference sequence). Written as DNA, the CDR3 is TGTGCTAGTAGTTGGGACAGCCTTTGGCAGCCCCAGCATTTT. The encoded protein is CASSWDSLWQPQHF.

Comment on this clone: This sample includes further DNA sequences coding for the same CDR3. The chain links TRBV6-5 to TRBJ1-2; 7 bases are shared with TRBD1. Trimming cost V 0 bases and J 4 bases; bases outside gene matches: 2. The germline gives CDR1 MNHEY, CDR2 SVGAGI. The CDR3 consists of 14 residues. CDR3 sequence: CASSYSTGAYGYTF. DNA of the CDR3: TGTGCCAGCAGTTACTCCACAGGGGCCTATGGCTACACCTTC.

The chain joins TRBV11-2 to TRBJ2-3; 7 bases map to TRBD2. Germline CDR1 reads SGHAT; CDR2 reads FQNNGV. V lost 1 base and J lost 0; bases outside the gene matches: 13. This CDR3 has 19 residues. CDR3 DNA: TGTGCCAGCAGCTTAGTCCCCCAACTAGCGCACCTTAGCACAGATACGCAGTATTTT. Protein: CASSLVPQLAHLSTDTQYF.

The V and J genes are TRBV11-2 and TRBJ2-2; 9 positions agree with TRBD2. This CDR3 has 13 residues. Germline CDR1 reads SGHAT; CDR2 reads FQNNGV. With 5 bases clipped from V and 8 bases from J, the junction kept 3 bases outside the gene matches. The chain's CDR3 is CASSPLAGGELFF. CDR3 DNA sequence: TGTGCCAGCAGCCCCCTAGCGGGAGGGGAGCTGTTTTTT.

The CDR3 sequence: CASSFGIGSGGTEAFF. The CDR3, as DNA: TGTGCCAGCAGTTTTGGAATAGGGTCAGGAGGAACTGAAGCTTTCTTT. The chain is built from TRBV27 and TRBJ1-1; D not certain. V shed 3 bases and J shed 5 bases, with 19 bases lying between them. CDR1 and CDR2 (germline): MNHEY, SMNVEV (reference sequence). This CDR3 has 16 residues.

The rearrangement joins TRBV30 to TRBJ1-1, with a weak D call TRBD1 (6 bases). CDR3 length equals 13 residues. CDR1 and CDR2 from the germline V gene are GTSNPN and SVGIG (reference sequence). Trimming removed 2 bases at V and 6 bases at J, with 13 bases between. Here the CDR3 DNA reads TGTGCCTGGAGTACACAGGGAAATGCTGAAGCTTTCTTT. Protein product: CAWSTQGNAEAFF.

In DNA, the CDR3 is TGCAGCGTTCGACTCGCCATGGATACGCAGTATTTT. It translates to CSVRLAMDTQYF. V gene TRBV29-1 combines with J gene TRBJ2-3, with D unclear. The CDR3 runs 12 residues. The V gene's germline CDR1 is SQVTM and CDR2 ANQGSEA. The germline V and J ends were trimmed by 5 bases and 6 bases, with 12 bases remaining between them.

The chain is built from TRBV27 and TRBJ2-7, with D perhaps matching TRBD2 (6 bases). Germline V gene data show CDR1 as MNHEY and CDR2 as SMNVEV (reference sequence). CDR3 size: 14 residues. The V end was cut by 3 bases, the J end by 3 bases, with 12 bases between. CDR3 DNA: TGTGCCAGCAGTTTTCGCGGGGACCGCTACGAGCAGTACTTC. Protein sequence: CASSFRGDRYEQYF.

V and J are TRBV5-5 and TRBJ2-3; no clear D gene. Per the germline V gene, CDR1 is SGHKS and CDR2 is YYEKEE (reference sequence). The CDR3 covers 14 residues. V was shortened by 4 bases and J by 2 bases, with 11 bases between the two germline ends. Here the CDR3 reads CASSIPSDTDTQYF. CDR3 DNA sequence: TGTGCCAGCAGCATCCCATCAGACACAGATACGCAGTATTTT.

V and J are TRBV14 and TRBJ1-2; D is unclear. Trimming left V 6 bases short and J 5 bases short, with 13 bases between. CDR1 SGHDN and CDR2 FVKESK come from the germline V gene. The CDR3 covers 13 residues. CDR3 nucleotide sequence: TGTGCCAGCAGGCCAACAGCCGGGTATGGCTACACCTTC. Amino acids: CASRPTAGYGYTF. The variable domain in full, completed from reference TRBV14 and TRBJ1-2, reads EAGVTQFPSHSVIEKGQTVTLRCDPISGHDNLYWYRRVMGKEIKFLLHFVKESKQDESGMPNNRFLAERTGGTYSTLKVQPAELEDSGVYFCASRPTAGYGYTFGSGTRLTVV.

The chain has TRBV19 and TRBJ1-4; 7 bases are a match to TRBD1. V lost 7 bases, J lost 8 bases, and 13 bases stayed unmatched. CDR3 length: 15 amino acids. CDR1 LNHDA and CDR2 SQIVND come from the germline V gene (reference sequence). The chain's CDR3 is CASTPGQMNGEKLFF. The CDR3 DNA reads as TGTGCCAGTACTCCGGGACAGATGAATGGCGAAAAACTGTTTTTT.

This rearrangement joins TRBV12-5 to TRBJ2-7; the match to TRBD1 covers 9 bases. J gave up 3 bases and V 7 bases, and 4 bases lay outside the gene matches. The CDR3 contains 13 residues. Germline V CDR1 and CDR2: LGHNT, FRNRAP. The CDR3 coding sequence is TGTGCTAGTGTTAAGGACAGGGGCTACGAGCAGTACTTC. The encoded protein is CASVKDRGYEQYF.

V is TRBV4-2 and J is TRBJ2-3; a possible D gene is TRBD1 (6 bases). V lost 5 bases to trimming and J lost 0 bases, with 12 bases between them. The CDR3 spans 15 residues. Germline CDR1 is LGHNA and CDR2 is YNFKEQ. The CDR3 loop is CASSLQGASTDTQYF. In DNA form, the CDR3 reads TGTGCCAGCAGCTTACAGGGCGCTAGCACAGATACGCAGTATTTT.

The chain is built from TRBV5-5 and TRBJ1-1; tentatively, D is TRBD1 (5 bases). CDR3 length: 12 residues. Trimming removed 4 bases from V and 7 bases from J, with 11 bases in between. CDR1 is SGHKS, CDR2 YYEKEE, per germline (reference sequence). In nucleotides, the CDR3 is TGTGCCAGCAGCCTTGAGCAGGGTGAAGCTTTCTTT. This gives the protein CASSLEQGEAFF.

This clone was found once. The chain uses TRBV5-1 and TRBJ1-6; D is perhaps TRBD1 (6 bases). The CDR3 runs 16 residues. CDR1 and CDR2 from the germline V gene are SGHRS and YFSETQ. The V and J ends lost 4 bases and 7 bases respectively, with 18 bases between them. The CDR3 region is CASSATIGTTNSPLHF. The CDR3, as DNA: TGCGCCAGCAGCGCAACTATCGGGACAACCAATTCACCCCTCCACTTT.

About this clone itself: Other DNA sequences in the same sample also yield this CDR3. This chain joins TRBV19 and TRBJ1-5; D perhaps matches TRBD1 (5 bases). The CDR3 extends over 14 amino acids. V was cut by 3 bases and J by 4 bases, with 10 bases left in between. In germline, CDR1 is LNHDA, CDR2 SQIVND (reference sequence). The CDR3 DNA reads TGTGCCAGTAGTATCAGGGAAGGGAATCAGCCCCAGCATTTT. As protein: CASSIREGNQPQHF.

The chain combines TRBV27 with TRBJ2-3; weak D call: TRBD1 (5 bases). The CDR3 totals 14 residues. Germline V gives CDR1 MNHEY, CDR2 SMNVEV (reference sequence). V was cut by 8 bases and J by 5 bases, with 17 bases left in between. Written as DNA, the CDR3 is TGTGCCAGCTCAATCAGCAGGGCTCAAGATACGCAGTATTTT. Translating it yields CASSISRAQDTQYF.

This clone has only one observation. The CDR3 region has the DNA TGTGCCACCAGCAGCGGACTAGCGGCAACCTACGAGCAGTACTTC. It yields the protein CATSSGLAATYEQYF. The V call is TRBV15, the J call TRBJ2-7; TRBD2 aligns across 10 bases. The germline V gene has CDR1 LNHNV and CDR2 YYDKDF (reference sequence). This CDR3 spans 15 amino acids. The V and J ends lost 3 bases and 2 bases, in that order; junction bases with no gene match: 4.